This T cell receptor beta chain was sequenced in a study of OX40 agonist ivuxolimab in advanced cancers. Study information: Age averaged around 59 years (range roughly 20 to 90), and 82.7% were male. People who had prior anti-PD-1, anti-PD-L1 or anti-CTLA-4 therapy could take part, and around 39% had some.

Produced via immunoSEQ multiplex PCR; TCRdb's table is partial and in-frame only. The table records tens of thousands of clones, approximately 86% of them present only once. V lost 1 base and J lost 7, with 17 bases in between. Germline V lookup: CDR1 SGHTA, CDR2 FQGNSA. This CDR3 has 17 amino acids. Autoimmune disease history or systemic immunosuppression led to patient exclusion. Study-level results: Clonal expansion from baseline to week 6 occurred in both CD4+ and CD8+ T cells.

Points on this clone: The antigen remains unidentified.

This sequence originates from an adult with an advanced solid tumor such as melanoma, head and neck, liver or kidney cancer. The source material was CD4+ or CD8+ T cells sorted from blood, sampled in a trial of the OX40 agonist ivuxolimab. The V gene is TRBV7-2, the J gene TRBJ1-6; D is uncertain. CDR3 amino acids: CASSLGLRGRINSPLHF. The CDR3 DNA sequence: TGTGCCAGCAGCTTAGGGCTCCGGGGTCGGATCAATTCACCCCTCCACTTT.